This T cell receptor beta chain was sequenced in a study of blood T cells in healthy people across ages. Study conclusions and caveats: Naive T cell percentage and TCR beta diversity correlated strongly.

Germline CDR1 is SQVTM and CDR2 is ANQGSEA. V lost 6 bases to trimming and J lost 1 base; unmatched junction nucleotides: 12. The CDR3 is 18 amino acids. About 9.6 milliliters of peripheral blood were drawn from each donor into EDTA-treated tubes. This clonotype was observed a few times. The antigen remains undetermined. A second PCR of 7 to 11 cycles used a sample-barcoded 5' primer and a J-beta primer mix. MiXCR, run by TCRdb on the 5' RACE reads, gives a single entry per CDR3 protein. The data hold fewer than 800,000 distinct CDR3 sequences, with around 21% observed a single time. The sequencing input was blood. The chain uses TRBV29-1 and TRBJ2-1, with 13 bases aligning to TRBD2. The TCR sequence derives from a man aged 65 to 85 in good health. In DNA form, the CDR3 reads TGCAGCGTGAGGGACAGGCTGACTAGCGGGAGGTCCTACAATGAGCAGTTCTTC. Translation gives CSVRDRLTSGRSYNEQFF.